The T cell receptor (beta chain) under discussion was sequenced for a study of blood T cell repertoires in COVID-19. Study details: Sample material is recorded as cDNA or gDNA derived from T cells, B-cell-depleted T cells, or PBMCs.

The CDR3 extends over 16 amino acids. V was pared by 6 bases and J by 3 bases, with 8 bases of the junction left unmatched. Germline CDR1 MNHEY, CDR2 SMNVEV (reference sequence). Measured with immunoSEQ multiplex PCR; TCRdb has only the in-frame clones, and not every one. The sample includes 100,000 to 150,000 clones, roughly 80% of them seen just once. The sample consisted of peripheral blood. V usage is TRBV27 and J usage is TRBJ2-6, with 7 bases aligning to TRBD1. This TCR derives from a man aged 60-69 years with acute or convalescent COVID-19. Written as DNA, the CDR3 is TGTGCCAGCAGGACAGGGAGTGTTGTTGGGGCCAACGTCCTGACTTTC. Amino acids: CASRTGSVVGANVLTF.